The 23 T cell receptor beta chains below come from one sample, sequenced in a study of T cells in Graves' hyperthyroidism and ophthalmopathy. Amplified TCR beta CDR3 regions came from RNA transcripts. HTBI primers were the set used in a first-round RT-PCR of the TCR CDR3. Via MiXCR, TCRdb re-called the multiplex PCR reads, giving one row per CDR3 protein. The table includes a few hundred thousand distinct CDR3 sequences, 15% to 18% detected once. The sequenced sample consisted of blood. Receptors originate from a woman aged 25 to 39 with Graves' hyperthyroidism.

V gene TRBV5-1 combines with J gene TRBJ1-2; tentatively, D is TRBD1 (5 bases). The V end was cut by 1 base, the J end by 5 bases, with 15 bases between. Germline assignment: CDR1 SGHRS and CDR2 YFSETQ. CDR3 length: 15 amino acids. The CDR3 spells CASSLSGTVKYGYTF. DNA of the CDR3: TGCGCCAGCAGCTTGTCAGGGACGGTGAAATATGGCTACACCTTC. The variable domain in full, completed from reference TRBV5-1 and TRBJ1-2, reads KAGVTQTPRYLIKTRGQQVTLSCSPISGHRSVSWYQQTPGQGLQFLFEYFSETQRNKGNFPGRFSGRQFSNSRSEMNVSTLELGDSALYLCASSLSGTVKYGYTFGSGTRLTVV.

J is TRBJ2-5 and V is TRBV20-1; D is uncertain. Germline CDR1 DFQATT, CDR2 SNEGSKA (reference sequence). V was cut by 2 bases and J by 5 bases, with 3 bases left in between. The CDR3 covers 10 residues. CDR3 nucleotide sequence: TGCAGTGCTAGATCGGAGACCCAGTACTTC. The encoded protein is CSARSETQYF.

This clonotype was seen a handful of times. The CDR3 loop is CASSQNGWQNIQYF. CDR3 coding DNA: TGTGCCAGCAGCCAGAATGGCTGGCAAAACATTCAGTACTTC. The V gene is TRBV7-8, the J gene TRBJ2-4; no definite D call. CDR3 length: 14 residues. Germline V CDR1 and CDR2: SGHVS, FQNEAQ. Trimming pared 5 bases from V and 5 bases from J, leaving 13 bases between.

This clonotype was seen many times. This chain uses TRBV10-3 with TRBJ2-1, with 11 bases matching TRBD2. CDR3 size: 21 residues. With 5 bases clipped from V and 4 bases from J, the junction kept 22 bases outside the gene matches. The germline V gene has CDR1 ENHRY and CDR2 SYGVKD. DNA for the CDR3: TGTGCCATCAGTCATGGGACAGCAGATACCCCGGGACTAGCGGATTACAATGAGCAGTTCTTC. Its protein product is CAISHGTADTPGLADYNEQFF.

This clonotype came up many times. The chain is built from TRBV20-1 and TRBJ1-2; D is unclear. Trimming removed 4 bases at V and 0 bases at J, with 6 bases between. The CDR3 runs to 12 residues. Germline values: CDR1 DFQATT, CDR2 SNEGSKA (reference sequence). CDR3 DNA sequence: TGCAGTGCTACCCAGGCTAACTATGGCTACACCTTC. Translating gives CSATQANYGYTF.

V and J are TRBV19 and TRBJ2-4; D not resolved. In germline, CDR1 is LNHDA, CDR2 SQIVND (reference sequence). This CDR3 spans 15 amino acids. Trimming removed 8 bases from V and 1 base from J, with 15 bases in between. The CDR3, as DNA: TGTGCCAGTGGAGACTCGTATGCGGCCAAAAACATTCAGTACTTC. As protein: CASGDSYAAKNIQYF.

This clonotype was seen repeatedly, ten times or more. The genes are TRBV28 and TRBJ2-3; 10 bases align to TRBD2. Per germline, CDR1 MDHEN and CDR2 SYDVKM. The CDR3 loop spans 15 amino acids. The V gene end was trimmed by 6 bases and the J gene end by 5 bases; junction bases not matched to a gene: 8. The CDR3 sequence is CASSLLAGVVDTQYF. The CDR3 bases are TGTGCCAGCAGCCTCCTAGCGGGAGTTGTAGATACGCAGTATTTT. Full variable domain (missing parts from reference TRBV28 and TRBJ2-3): DVKVTQSSRYLVKRTGEKVFLECVQDMDHENMFWYRQDPGLGLRLIYFSYDVKMKEKGDIPEGYSVSREKKERFSLILESASTNQTSMYLCASSLLAGVVDTQYFGPGTRLTVL.

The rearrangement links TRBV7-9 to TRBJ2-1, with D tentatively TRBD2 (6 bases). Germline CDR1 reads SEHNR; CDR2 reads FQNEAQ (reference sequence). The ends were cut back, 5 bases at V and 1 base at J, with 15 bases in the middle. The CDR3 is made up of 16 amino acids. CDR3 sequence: CASSPLGGKSYNEQFF. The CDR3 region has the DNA TGTGCCAGCAGCCCTCTCGGGGGTAAGTCCTACAATGAGCAGTTCTTC.

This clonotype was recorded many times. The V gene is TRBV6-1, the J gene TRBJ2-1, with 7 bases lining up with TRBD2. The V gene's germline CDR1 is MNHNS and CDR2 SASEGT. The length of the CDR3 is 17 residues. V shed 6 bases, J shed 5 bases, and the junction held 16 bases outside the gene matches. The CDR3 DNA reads TGTGCCAGCAGCCTACTCAACTCCGGCCTAGCGGACAATGAGCAGTTCTTC. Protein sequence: CASSLLNSGLADNEQFF.

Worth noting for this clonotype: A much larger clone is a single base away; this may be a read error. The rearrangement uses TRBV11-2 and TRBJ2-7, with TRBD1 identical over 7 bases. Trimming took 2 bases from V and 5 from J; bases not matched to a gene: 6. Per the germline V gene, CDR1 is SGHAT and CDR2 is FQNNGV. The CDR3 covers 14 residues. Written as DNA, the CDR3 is TGTGCCAGCAGCTTACTCAAGACAGGGCACGAGCAGTACTTC. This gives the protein CASSLLKTGHEQYF. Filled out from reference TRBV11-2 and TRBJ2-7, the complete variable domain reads EAGVAQSPRYKIIEKRQSVAFWCNPISGHATLYWYQQILGQGPKLLIQFQNNGVVDDSQLPKDRFSAERLKGVDSTLKIQPAKLEDSAVYLCASSLLKTGHEQYFGPGTRLTVT.

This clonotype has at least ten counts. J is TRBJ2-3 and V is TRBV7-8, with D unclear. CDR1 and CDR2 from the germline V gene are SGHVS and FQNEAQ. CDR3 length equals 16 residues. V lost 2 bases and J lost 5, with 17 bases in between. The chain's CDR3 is CASSLWRGTPGDTQYF. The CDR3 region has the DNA TGTGCCAGCAGCTTATGGAGAGGAACCCCCGGAGATACGCAGTATTTT.

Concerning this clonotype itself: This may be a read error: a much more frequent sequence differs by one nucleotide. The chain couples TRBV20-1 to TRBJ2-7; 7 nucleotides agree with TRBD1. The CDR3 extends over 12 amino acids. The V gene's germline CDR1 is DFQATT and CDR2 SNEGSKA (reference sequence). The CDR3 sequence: CSAETGTYEQHF. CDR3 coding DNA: TGCAGTGCCGAGACAGGGACATACGAGCAGCACTTC.

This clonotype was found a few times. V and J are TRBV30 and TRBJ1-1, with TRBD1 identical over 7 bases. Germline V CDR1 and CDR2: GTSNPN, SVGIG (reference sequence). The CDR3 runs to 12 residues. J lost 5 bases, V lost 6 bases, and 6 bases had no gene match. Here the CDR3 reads CACRDSLTEAFF. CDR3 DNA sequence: TGTGCCTGCCGGGACAGCTTAACTGAAGCTTTCTTT.

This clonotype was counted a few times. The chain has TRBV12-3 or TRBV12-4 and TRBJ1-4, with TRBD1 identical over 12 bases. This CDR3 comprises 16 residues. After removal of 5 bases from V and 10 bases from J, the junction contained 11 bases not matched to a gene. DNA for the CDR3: TGTGCCAGCAGTAAATACCCCGGGACAGGGGGCGGAAAACTGTTTTTT. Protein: CASSKYPGTGGGKLFF.

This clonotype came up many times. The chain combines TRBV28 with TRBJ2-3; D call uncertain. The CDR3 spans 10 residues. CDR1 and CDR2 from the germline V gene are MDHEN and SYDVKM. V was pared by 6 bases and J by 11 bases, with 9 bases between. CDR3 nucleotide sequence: TGTGCCAGCAGCCTCAATAAGCAGTATTTT. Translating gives CASSLNKQYF.

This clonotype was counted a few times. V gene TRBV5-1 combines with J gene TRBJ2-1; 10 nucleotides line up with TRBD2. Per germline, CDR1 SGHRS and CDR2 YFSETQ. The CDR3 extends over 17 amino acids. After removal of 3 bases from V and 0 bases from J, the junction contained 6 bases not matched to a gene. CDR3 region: CASSSRTSGDSYNEQFF. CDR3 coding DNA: TGCGCCAGCAGCTCCCGGACTAGCGGAGACTCCTACAATGAGCAGTTCTTC.

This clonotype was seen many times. CDR3 bases: TGTGCCAGCAGAGCTAGCGGGAGGGCCCTGTGGAATGAGCAGTTCTTC. Its translation: CASRASGRALWNEQFF. This chain connects TRBV27 to TRBJ2-1; TRBD2 agrees at 12 bases. Trimming at V came to 6 bases and at J to 7 bases, leaving 10 bases not matched to a gene. Per the germline V gene, CDR1 is MNHEY and CDR2 is SMNVEV (reference sequence). The CDR3 length is 16 residues.

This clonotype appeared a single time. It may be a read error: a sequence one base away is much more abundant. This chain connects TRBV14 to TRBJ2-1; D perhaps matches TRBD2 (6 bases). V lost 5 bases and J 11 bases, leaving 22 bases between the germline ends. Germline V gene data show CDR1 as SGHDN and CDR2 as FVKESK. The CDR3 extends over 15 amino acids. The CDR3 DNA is TGTGCCAGCAGCGGCCGTAGCGGAGGGGCTAATAAGCAGTTCTTC. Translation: CASSGRSGGANKQFF.

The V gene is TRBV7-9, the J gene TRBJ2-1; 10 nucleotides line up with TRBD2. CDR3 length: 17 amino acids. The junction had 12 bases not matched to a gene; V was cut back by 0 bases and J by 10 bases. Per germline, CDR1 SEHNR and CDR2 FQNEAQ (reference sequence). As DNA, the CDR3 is TGTGCCAGCAGCTTAGCGATCACTAGCGGGGACCATAGGGAGCAGTTCTTC. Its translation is CASSLAITSGDHREQFF.

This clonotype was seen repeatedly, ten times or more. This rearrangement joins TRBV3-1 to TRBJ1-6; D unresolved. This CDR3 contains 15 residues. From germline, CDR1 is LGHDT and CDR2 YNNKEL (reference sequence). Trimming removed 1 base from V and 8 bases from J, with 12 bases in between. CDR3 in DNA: TGTGCCAGCAGCCAAGGGGGAGGGAGGGATTCACCCCTCCACTTT. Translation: CASSQGGGRDSPLHF.

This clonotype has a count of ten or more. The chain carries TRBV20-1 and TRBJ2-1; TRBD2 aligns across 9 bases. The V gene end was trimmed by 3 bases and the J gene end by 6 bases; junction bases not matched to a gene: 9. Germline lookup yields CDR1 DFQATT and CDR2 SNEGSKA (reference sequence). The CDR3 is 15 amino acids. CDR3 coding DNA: TGCAGTGCTAGGGGCGGGGCGGGAGGGCCCAATGAGCAGTTCTTC. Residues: CSARGGAGGPNEQFF.

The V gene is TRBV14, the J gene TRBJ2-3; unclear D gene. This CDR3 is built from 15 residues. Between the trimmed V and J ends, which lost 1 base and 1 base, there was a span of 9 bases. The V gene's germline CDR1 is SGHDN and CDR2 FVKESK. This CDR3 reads CASSQAGGGTDTQYF. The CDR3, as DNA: TGTGCCAGCAGCCAAGCAGGTGGTGGCACAGATACGCAGTATTTT.

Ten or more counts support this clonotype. The CDR3 is CASSYSKSQGSETQYF. DNA for the CDR3: TGTGCCAGCAGTTACTCGAAAAGTCAGGGGTCAGAGACCCAGTACTTC. The rearrangement joins TRBV6-6 to TRBJ2-5; D is possibly TRBD1 (6 bases). The CDR3 covers 16 residues. V shed 0 bases and J shed 4 bases, with 15 bases lying between them. Germline V CDR1 and CDR2: MNHNY, SVGAGI (reference sequence).